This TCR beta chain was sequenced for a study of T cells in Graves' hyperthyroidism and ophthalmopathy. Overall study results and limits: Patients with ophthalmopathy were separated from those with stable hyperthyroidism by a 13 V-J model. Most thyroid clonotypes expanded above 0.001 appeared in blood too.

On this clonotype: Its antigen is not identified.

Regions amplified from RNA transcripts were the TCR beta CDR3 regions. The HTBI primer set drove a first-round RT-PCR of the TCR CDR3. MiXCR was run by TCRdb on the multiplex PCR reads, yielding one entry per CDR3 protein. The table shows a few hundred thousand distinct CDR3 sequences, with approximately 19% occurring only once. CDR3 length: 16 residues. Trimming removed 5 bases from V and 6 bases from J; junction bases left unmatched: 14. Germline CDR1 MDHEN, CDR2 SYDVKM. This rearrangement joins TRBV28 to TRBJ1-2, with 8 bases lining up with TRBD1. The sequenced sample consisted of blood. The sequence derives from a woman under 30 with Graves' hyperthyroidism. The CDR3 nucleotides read TGTGCCAGCAGTCCCCCCCTCGGGCAGGGGGCCAATGGCTACACCTTC. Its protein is CASSPPLGQGANGYTF.